This T cell receptor (beta chain) is drawn from a study of long-term antiretroviral therapy in people with HIV. Researchers report immunoSEQ v3.0 was run at survey level. Generated by immunoSEQ multiplex PCR, the TCRdb table keeps only in-frame clones and is missing some. The data contain more than 15,000 clones, roughly 90% of them singletons. The junction had 7 bases not matched to a gene; V was cut back by 6 bases and J by 2 bases. Germline loops: CDR1 MNHEY, CDR2 SVGAGI. The CDR3 has 14 amino acids. The sequence came from a man in his sixties with HIV. The chain joins TRBV6-5 to TRBJ2-7, with TRBD1 matching over 7 bases. The source material was unsorted PBMCs, sampled 0.3 years after starting antiretroviral therapy. CDR3 region: CASSRQGAAYEQYF. CDR3 nucleotides: TGTGCCAGCAGCAGACAGGGCGCGGCCTACGAGCAGTACTTC.